The 23 T cell receptor beta chains below come from one sample, sequenced in a study of blood T cell repertoires in COVID-19. This table comes from immunoSEQ multiplex PCR, and its TCRdb copy is limited to in-frame clones, with some not included. The sample yields about 200,000 clones, 84% seen once. Sequencing was carried out using PBMCs or T cells enriched from blood (not recorded which). The receptors originated from a woman in her 30s who had been exposed to COVID-19.

V is TRBV5-4 and J is TRBJ2-7, with 11 positions matching TRBD1. The germline CDR1 and CDR2 sequences are SGHNT and YYREEE (reference sequence). The ends lost 2 bases at V and 6 bases at J; junction bases unmatched: 7. The CDR3 is made up of 15 amino acids. CDR3 sequence (DNA): TGTGCCAGCAGCTTACCGGGACAGGGGGGCTTCGAGCAGTACTTC. It yields the protein CASSLPGQGGFEQYF.

The DNA for the CDR3 is TGTGCCAGCAGCCCCGTCCGGGTTGGTTTGGCTTTCTTT. Translated, it gives CASSPVRVGLAFF. The chain recombines TRBV9 with TRBJ1-1, with D unclear. The CDR3 loop spans 13 amino acids. In germline, CDR1 is SGDLS, CDR2 YYNGEE. Trimming took off 4 bases at V and 11 bases at J, with 18 bases between the two ends.

This clone was found a few times. The rearrangement joins TRBV5-1 to TRBJ2-1; 10 bases are a match to TRBD1. The germline gives CDR1 SGHRS, CDR2 YFSETQ. J gave up 9 bases and V 4 bases, and 13 bases lay outside the gene matches. This CDR3 region has 16 residues. The DNA for the CDR3 is TGCGCCAGCAGCGCGACCTTAGGGACAGGGGCCAGTGAGCAGTTCTTC. Translated, it gives CASSATLGTGASEQFF.

For the CDR3, the DNA is TGTGCCAGCAGTGAAGCTTCGACCATATATTTT. Translating gives CASSEASTIYF. The chain has TRBV6-1 and TRBJ1-3; D ambiguous. CDR1 is MNHNS, CDR2 SASEGT, per germline. The V and J ends lost 0 bases and 10 bases respectively, with 4 bases between them. CDR3 length equals 11 residues.

The chain couples TRBV29-1 to TRBJ1-2, with D unresolved. V shed 3 bases and J shed 0 bases, with 20 bases lying between them. CDR3 length: 17 amino acids. CDR1 is SQVTM, CDR2 ANQGSEA, per germline. CDR3 protein: CSVEAPGRPVPNYGYTF. DNA of the CDR3: TGCAGCGTTGAGGCTCCAGGAAGACCCGTCCCTAACTATGGCTACACCTTC.

The DNA for the CDR3 is TGTGCCAGCAGCCAATACGGTCCCTACACCTTC. It translates to CASSQYGPYTF. The V gene is TRBV3-1 (or the pseudogene TRBV3-2), the J gene TRBJ1-2, with unresolved D. In germline, CDR1 is LGHDT, CDR2 YNNKEL (reference sequence). The ends were cut back, 2 bases at V and 10 bases at J, with 8 bases in the middle. CDR3 length equals 11 residues.

This chain uses TRBV5-1 with TRBJ1-4; TRBD1 aligns across 9 bases. V lost 3 bases, J lost 8 bases, and 8 bases stayed unmatched. The CDR3 runs to 15 residues. Per the germline V gene, CDR1 is SGHRS and CDR2 is YFSETQ. CDR3 nucleotides: TGCGCCAGCAGCTGGGGACAGGGAGGGGGCGAAAAACTGTTTTTT. Translated, it gives CASSWGQGGGEKLFF.

The chain recombines TRBV4-1 with TRBJ2-4; D not resolved. The CDR3 covers 15 residues. Germline loops: CDR1 MGHRA, CDR2 YSYEKL. V was shortened by 4 bases and J by 6 bases, with 16 bases between the two germline ends. The CDR3 coding sequence is TGCGCCAGCAGCCCAAGCCGTAAATATGGAAACATTCAGTACTTC. Translating it yields CASSPSRKYGNIQYF.

The chain couples TRBV7-3 to TRBJ2-7, with D tentatively TRBD1 (5 bases). The CDR3 totals 13 residues. From germline, CDR1 is SGHTA and CDR2 FQGTGA. V lost 2 bases and J lost 2, with 7 bases in between. CDR3 DNA: TGTGCCAGCAGCTTAGCAGGGACCTACGAGCAGTACTTC. Translation gives CASSLAGTYEQYF.

The chain links TRBV18 to TRBJ2-5, with 10 positions matching TRBD1. J gave up 7 bases and V 6 bases, and 8 bases lay outside the gene matches. This CDR3 is 14 amino acids long. Looked up from germline, CDR1 is KGHSH and CDR2 is LQKENI. The CDR3: CASSAGTGEVTQYF. CDR3 sequence (DNA): TGTGCCAGCTCGGCCGGGACAGGGGAAGTGACCCAGTACTTC.

The rearrangement joins TRBV27 to TRBJ2-7, with 9 bases that match TRBD2. V lost 1 base to trimming and J lost 6 bases; unmatched junction nucleotides: 16. The CDR3 is 18 amino acids. CDR1 is MNHEY, CDR2 SMNVEV, per germline (reference sequence). The CDR3 loop reads CASSLFSGGQPGGSEQYF. The DNA of the CDR3 is TGTGCCAGCAGTTTATTTAGCGGGGGACAGCCCGGGGGGAGCGAGCAGTACTTC.

V is TRBV7-8 and J is TRBJ1-5; D unclear. Trimming removed 1 base at V and 5 bases at J, with 15 bases between. CDR1 and CDR2 (germline): SGHVS, FQNEAQ. The CDR3 contains 16 residues. The CDR3 DNA is TGTGCCAGCAGCTTAGATCGCGAAAGGAGGCATCAGCCCCAGCATTTT. Its protein product is CASSLDRERRHQPQHF.

The CDR3 coding sequence is TGTGCCAGCTCACCAGAACAGGTCAGCTCTGGAAACACCATATATTTT. It specifies CASSPEQVSSGNTIYF. This chain joins TRBV18 and TRBJ1-3, with D perhaps matching TRBD1 (5 bases). Trimming shortened V by 2 bases and J by 0 bases, and 11 bases separated the two germline ends. Germline loops: CDR1 KGHSH, CDR2 LQKENI. The CDR3 covers 16 residues. Full variable domain (remainder filled in from reference TRBV18 and TRBJ1-3): NAGVMQNPRHLVRRRGQEARLRCSPMKGHSHVYWYRQLPEEGLKFMVYLQKENIIDESGMPKERFSAEFPKEGPSILRIQQVVRGDSAAYFCASSPEQVSSGNTIYFGEGSWLTVV.

This clone appeared a few times. The J gene is TRBJ1-4, the V gene TRBV6-2 or TRBV6-3; D uncertain. V dropped 5 bases and J dropped 5 bases, with 6 bases sitting between them. Germline V lookup: CDR1 MNHEY, CDR2 SVGEGT. The CDR3 is 12 amino acids. The CDR3 DNA follows: TGTGCCAGCAGTCCAGTAAATGAAAAACTGTTTTTT. Translating gives CASSPVNEKLFF.

This clone showed up just a few times. The gene calls are TRBV10-1 and TRBJ1-1, with D possibly TRBD1 on 5 matching bases. CDR1 and CDR2 from the germline V gene are WNHNN and SYGVQD (reference sequence). Trimming shortened V by 6 bases and J by 1 base, and 18 bases separated the two germline ends. The CDR3 is 16 amino acids. The CDR3 region is CASSLGGGDGNTEAFF. CDR3 DNA sequence: TGCGCCAGCAGCCTCGGGGGTGGCGATGGGAACACTGAAGCTTTCTTT.

The V and J genes are TRBV9 and TRBJ2-6; the D is unclear. This CDR3 is built from 17 residues. V was trimmed by 1 base and J by 2 bases, leaving 13 bases between them. The V gene's germline CDR1 is SGDLS and CDR2 YYNGEE. This chain's CDR3 is CASSVRDKTAGANVLTF. CDR3 coding DNA: TGTGCCAGCAGCGTACGAGACAAAACGGCTGGGGCCAACGTCCTGACTTTC.

The table lists this clone with a count of one. The chain uses TRBV6-5 and TRBJ1-5; a weak D match, TRBD1 (6 bases). The CDR3 is 14 residues long. Germline assignment: CDR1 MNHEY and CDR2 SVGAGI. V lost 2 bases to trimming and J lost 7 bases, with 12 bases between them. CDR3 bases: TGTGCCAGCAGTTACGGGGGGGCGAGCCAGCCCCAGCATTTT. Residues: CASSYGGASQPQHF.

The chain carries TRBV7-2 and TRBJ1-3; possibly TRBD1 for D (6 bases). The CDR3 runs 14 residues. Trimming took off 8 bases at V and 4 bases at J, with 15 bases between the two ends. Germline values: CDR1 SGHTA, CDR2 FQGNSA. The CDR3 DNA follows: TGTGCCAGCTTGGTCGGGGGGCCAGGAAACACCATATATTTT. Translated: CASLVGGPGNTIYF.

This chain connects TRBV20-1 to TRBJ1-2; 8 bases align to TRBD1. Germline lookup yields CDR1 DFQATT and CDR2 SNEGSKA (reference sequence). V gave up 7 bases and J gave up 4 bases; unmatched junction bases: 2. The CDR3 spans 11 residues. The CDR3 reads CSVGQGYGYTF. The DNA for the CDR3 is TGCAGTGTTGGACAGGGCTATGGCTACACCTTC.

The chain has TRBV3-1 (or the pseudogene TRBV3-2) and TRBJ2-5, with D uncertain. The V gene lost 1 base and the J gene lost 10 bases, with 7 bases spanning the gap. The CDR3 totals 11 residues. The V gene's germline CDR1 is LGHDT and CDR2 YNNKEL (reference sequence). CDR3 sequence reads: CASSQGPGQYF. The CDR3 DNA reads as TGTGCCAGCAGCCAAGGCCCGGGCCAGTACTTC.

The V gene is TRBV27, the J gene TRBJ1-5; D is unclear. V was pared by 2 bases and J by 4 bases, with 6 bases between. The CDR3 is made up of 13 amino acids. Germline CDR1 and CDR2: MNHEY and SMNVEV (reference sequence). The CDR3 DNA reads TGTGCCAGCAGTTTAAGCGTGAATCAGCCCCAGCATTTT. Translating gives CASSLSVNQPQHF.

The rearrangement joins TRBV11-2 to TRBJ2-3; 7 bases line up with TRBD2. The CDR3 is 17 residues long. The V gene's germline CDR1 is SGHAT and CDR2 FQNNGV. Losses at the gene ends were 0 bases for V and 0 bases for J; bases not matched to a gene: 6. The CDR3 nucleotides are TGTGCCAGCAGCTTAGAGGGTCGCGGGGGTAGCACAGATACGCAGTATTTT. Residues: CASSLEGRGGSTDTQYF.

The V gene is TRBV12-5, the J gene TRBJ2-3, with 10 bases identical to TRBD1. This CDR3 is 15 amino acids long. The germline V gene has CDR1 LGHNT and CDR2 FRNRAP. Trimming at V came to 6 bases and at J to 6 bases, leaving 9 bases not matched to a gene. CDR3 sequence (DNA): TGTGCTAGTGGCGGACAGGGGGTTGTTGGGGATACGCAGTATTTT. This codes for CASGGQGVVGDTQYF.